The 3 T cell receptor beta chains reported below all come from one sample, sequenced in a study of tissue T cells after allogeneic stem cell transplantation. The protocol was immunoSEQ multiplex PCR, while the TCRdb copy is restricted to in-frame clones and leaves out a portion. The table includes around 50,000 clones, 65% to 85% detected once. The sample was sorted cells pooled from one or two spleens. These receptors all come from a pool of C57BL/6 mice in good health.

Only one count was recorded for this clone. All gene names here are mouse names. Coverage ceases 1 residue before the CDR3 finishes, and the germline J gene fills in the end. This rearrangement joins TRBV14 to TRBJ2-4; 10 bases align to TRBD2. The CDR3 is 16 amino acids. V was clipped by 2 bases and J by 2 bases; unmatched bases: 5. The germline V gene encodes CDR1 SGHDT and CDR2 FRDEAV. The CDR3 sequence is CASSFSWGGDQNTLYF. Incomplete CDR3 DNA: TGTGCCAGCAGTTTTTCCTGGGGGGGCGATCAAAACACCTTGTAC.

As to this clone: Gene names are mouse gene names. The read is 1 residue too short to cover the CDR3 end, so that end is filled in from the germline J gene. This chain uses TRBV16 with TRBJ2-1, with 9 nucleotides matching TRBD2. CDR3 size: 14 residues. Trimming took 4 bases from V and 4 from J; bases not matched to a gene: 2. The germline V gene has CDR1 SGHSA and CDR2 FRNQAP. The CDR3 bases that were read are TGTGCAAGCAGCTCGGACTGGGGTTATGCTGAGCAGTTC. It specifies CASSSDWGYAEQF. The entire CDR3 reads CASSSDWGYAEQFF.

As for this clone: Gene names denote mouse genes. The sequenced CDR3 bases are TGCACCTGCAGTGGGACAGGTAGTCAAAACACCTTGTAC. Translating it yields CTCSGTGSQNTLY. The whole CDR3 sequence reads CTCSGTGSQNTLYF. The rearrangement links TRBV1 to TRBJ2-4, with 7 bases aligning to TRBD1. The read stops 1 residue short of the end of the CDR3; the missing end is completed from the germline J gene. The CDR3 extends over 14 amino acids. V gave up 4 bases and J gave up 0 bases; unmatched junction bases: 1. In germline, CDR1 is NSQYPW, CDR2 LRSPGD (reference sequence).